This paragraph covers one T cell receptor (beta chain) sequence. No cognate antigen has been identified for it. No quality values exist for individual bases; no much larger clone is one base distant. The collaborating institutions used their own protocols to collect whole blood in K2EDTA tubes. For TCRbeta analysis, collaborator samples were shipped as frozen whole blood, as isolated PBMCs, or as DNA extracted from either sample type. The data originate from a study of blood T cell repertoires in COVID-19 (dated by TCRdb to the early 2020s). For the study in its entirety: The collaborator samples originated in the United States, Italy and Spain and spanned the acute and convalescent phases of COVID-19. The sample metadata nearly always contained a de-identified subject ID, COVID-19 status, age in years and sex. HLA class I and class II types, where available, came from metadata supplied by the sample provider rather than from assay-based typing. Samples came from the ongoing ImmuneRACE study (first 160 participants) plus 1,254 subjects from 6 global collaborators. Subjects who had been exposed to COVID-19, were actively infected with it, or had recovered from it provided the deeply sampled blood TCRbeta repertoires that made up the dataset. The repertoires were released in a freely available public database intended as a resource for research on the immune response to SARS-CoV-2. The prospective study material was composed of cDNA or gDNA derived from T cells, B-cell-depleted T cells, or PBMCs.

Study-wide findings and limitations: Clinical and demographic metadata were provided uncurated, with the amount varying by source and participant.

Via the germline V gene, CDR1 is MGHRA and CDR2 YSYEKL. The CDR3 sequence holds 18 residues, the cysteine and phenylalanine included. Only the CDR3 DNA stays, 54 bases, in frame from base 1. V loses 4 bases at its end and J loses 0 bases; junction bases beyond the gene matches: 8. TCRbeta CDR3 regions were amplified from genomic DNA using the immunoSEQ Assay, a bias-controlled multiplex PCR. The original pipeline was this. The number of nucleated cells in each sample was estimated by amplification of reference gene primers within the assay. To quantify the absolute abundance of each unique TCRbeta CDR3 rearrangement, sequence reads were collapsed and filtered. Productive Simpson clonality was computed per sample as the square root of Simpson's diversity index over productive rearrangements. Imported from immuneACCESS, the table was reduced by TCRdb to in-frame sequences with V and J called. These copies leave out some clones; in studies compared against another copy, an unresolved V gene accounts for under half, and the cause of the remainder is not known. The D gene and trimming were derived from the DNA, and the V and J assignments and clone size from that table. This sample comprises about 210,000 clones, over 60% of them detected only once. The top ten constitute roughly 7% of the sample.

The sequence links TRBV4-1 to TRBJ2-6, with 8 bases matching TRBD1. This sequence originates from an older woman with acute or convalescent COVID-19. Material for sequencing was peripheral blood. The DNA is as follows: TGCGCCAGCAGCCTTGGACAGGGCCCTCTCTCTGGGGCCAACGTCCTGACTTTC. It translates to CASSLGQGPLSGANVLTF.